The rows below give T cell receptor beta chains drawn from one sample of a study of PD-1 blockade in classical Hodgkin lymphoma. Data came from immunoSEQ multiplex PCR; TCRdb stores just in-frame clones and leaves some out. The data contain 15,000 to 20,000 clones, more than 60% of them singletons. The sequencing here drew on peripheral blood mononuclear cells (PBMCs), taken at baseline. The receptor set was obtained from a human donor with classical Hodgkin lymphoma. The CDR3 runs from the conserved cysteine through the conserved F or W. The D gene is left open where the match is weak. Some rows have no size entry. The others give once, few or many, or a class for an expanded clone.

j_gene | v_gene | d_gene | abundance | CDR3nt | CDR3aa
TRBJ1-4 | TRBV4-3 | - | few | TGCGCCAGCAGCCAAGAGATTGGAACGACTAATGAAAAACTGTTTTTT | CASSQEIGTTNEKLFF
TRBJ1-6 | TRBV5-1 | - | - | TGCGCCAGCAGCTTGGACCGCGCCTATAATTCACCCCTCCACTTT | CASSLDRAYNSPLHF
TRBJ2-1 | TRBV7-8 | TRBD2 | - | TGTGCCAGCAGCCCCGAGGCGGGGGGGCGCAATGAGCAGTTCTTC | CASSPEAGGRNEQFF
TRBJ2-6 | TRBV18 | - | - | TGTGCCAGCTCACCTGCGGTCCTAACTTCTTTCTCTGGGGCCAACGTCCTGACTTTC | CASSPAVLTSFSGANVLTF
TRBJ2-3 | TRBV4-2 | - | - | TGTGCCAGCAGCCAAGATCCGGACTCATACACAGATACGCAGTATTTT | CASSQDPDSYTDTQYF
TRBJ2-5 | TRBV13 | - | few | TGTGCCAGCAGCGAGGGTTCCCAAGAGACCCAGTACTTC | CASSEGSQETQYF
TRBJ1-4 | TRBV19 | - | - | TGTGCCAGTAGTCACAGGTTTACGGCTAATGAAAAACTGTTTTTT | CASSHRFTANEKLFF
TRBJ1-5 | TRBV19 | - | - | TGTGCCAGTGGACAACAGGGTAGTGCGGATAGCAATCAGCCCCAGCATTTT | CASGQQGSADSNQPQHF
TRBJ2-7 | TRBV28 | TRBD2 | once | TGTGCCAGCAGACCGGGACTACGCGCGGACGAGCAGTACTTC | CASRPGLRADEQYF
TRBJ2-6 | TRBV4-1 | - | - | TGCGCCAGCAGCCAACCACCGGGGGAGACTGGGGCCAACGTCCTGACTTTC | CASSQPPGETGANVLTF
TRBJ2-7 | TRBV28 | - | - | TGTGCCAGCAGTCCTGGGGGGCCAGGTTACGAGCAGTACTTC | CASSPGGPGYEQYF
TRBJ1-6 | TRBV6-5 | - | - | TGTGCCAGCAGTTACTCGGGGCAGTCACCCCTCCACTTT | CASSYSGQSPLHF
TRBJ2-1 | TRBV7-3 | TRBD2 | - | TGTGCCAGCAGCCAGGCCGGGACTAGCGGGAGCCATCAGTTCTTC | CASSQAGTSGSHQFF
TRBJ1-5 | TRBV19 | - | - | TGTGCCAGTAGCGGCGGAGGGGGCAATCAGCCCCAGCATTTT | CASSGGGGNQPQHF
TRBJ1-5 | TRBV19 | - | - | TGTGCCAGTAGCAGAACCGCCTACAGCAATCAGCCCCAGCATTTT | CASSRTAYSNQPQHF
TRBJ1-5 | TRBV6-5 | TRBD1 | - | TGTGCCAGCAGCCCTCCCTCAGGAGGGGGCCAGCCCCAGCATTTT | CASSPPSGGGQPQHF
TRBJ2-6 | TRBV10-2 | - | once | TGCGCCAGCCTCGGGTCTGGGGCCAACGTCCTGACTTTC | CASLGSGANVLTF